The 23 T cell receptor beta chains below come from one sample, sequenced in a study of blood T cell repertoires in COVID-19. Using immunoSEQ multiplex PCR, the repertoire was profiled, and TCRdb retains in-frame clones only, with some absent. Among hundreds of thousands of clones listed, around 82% were seen once. Sequencing was performed on PBMCs or T cells enriched from blood (not recorded which). Receptors originate from a woman in her 40s who had been exposed to COVID-19.

The chain combines TRBV2 with TRBJ1-3; 7 nucleotides line up with TRBD1. The germline gives CDR1 SNHLY, CDR2 FYNNEI. The V and J ends lost 3 bases and 3 bases, in that order; junction bases with no gene match: 5. The CDR3 consists of 15 residues. The CDR3 protein is CASSERQGSGNTIYF. CDR3 DNA: TGTGCCAGCAGTGAGAGACAGGGTAGTGGAAACACCATATATTTT.

The genes are TRBV3-1 (or the pseudogene TRBV3-2) and TRBJ1-3, with D perhaps matching TRBD1 (5 bases). Germline values: CDR1 LGHDT, CDR2 YNNKEL (reference sequence). V was cut by 1 base and J by 4 bases, with 5 bases left in between. CDR3 length: 13 residues. The CDR3 here is CASSQGQGNTIYF. CDR3 bases: TGTGCCAGCAGCCAAGGACAGGGAAACACCATATATTTT.

This chain's CDR3 is CASSRTSNTGELFF. CDR3 nucleotides: TGTGCCAGCAGCCGTACTTCGAACACCGGGGAGCTGTTTTTT. The J gene is TRBJ2-2, the V gene TRBV28; the D is unclear. The CDR3 runs to 14 residues. CDR1 and CDR2 from the germline V gene are MDHEN and SYDVKM. V lost 6 bases to trimming and J lost 0 bases, with 8 bases between them.

The chain combines TRBV7-8 with TRBJ1-1; 9 positions agree with TRBD1. The CDR3 has 14 residues. The V segment lost 5 bases and the J segment 3 bases; nucleotides outside the gene matches: 4. From germline, CDR1 is SGHVS and CDR2 FQNEAQ. This CDR3 is CASSPGQGHTEAFF. CDR3 DNA sequence: TGTGCCAGCAGCCCCGGACAGGGGCACACTGAAGCTTTCTTT. The whole variable domain, filled in from reference TRBV7-8 and TRBJ1-1, reads GAGVSQSPRYKVAKRGQDVALRCDPISGHVSLFWYQQALGQGPEFLTYFQNEAQLDKSGLPSDRFFAERPEGSVSTLKIQRTQQEDSAVYLCASSPGQGHTEAFFGQGTRLTVV.

This clone rates as medium-sized. CDR3 sequence: CASHYQGGTEAFF. The CDR3 DNA sequence: TGTGCCAGCCACTATCAGGGGGGAACTGAAGCTTTCTTT. The gene calls are TRBV5-4 and TRBJ1-1, with TRBD1 matching over 7 bases. The CDR3 covers 13 residues. Germline CDR1 and CDR2: SGHNT and YYREEE (reference sequence). Germline trimming cut 7 bases from V and 5 bases from J; bases unmatched to any gene: 8.

The rearrangement joins TRBV11-3 to TRBJ2-2; D possibly corresponds to TRBD1 (6 bases). V was cut by 5 bases and J by 3 bases, with 13 bases left in between. The germline CDR1 and CDR2 sequences are SGHNT and YENEEA. The CDR3 has 15 residues. This CDR3 reads CASSPRDTYTGELFF. In nucleotides, the CDR3 is TGTGCCAGCAGCCCCCGGGACACCTACACCGGGGAGCTGTTTTTT.

The chain combines TRBV6-5 with TRBJ2-1; D remains ambiguous. This CDR3 is 10 amino acids long. V was cut by 6 bases and J by 10 bases, with 7 bases left in between. CDR1 is MNHEY and CDR2 is SVGAGI in the germline V gene. Here the CDR3 reads CASSPREQFF. For the CDR3, the DNA is TGTGCCAGCAGCCCCCGGGAGCAGTTCTTC.

Only one count was recorded for this clone. The chain joins TRBV5-1 to TRBJ1-2; TRBD1 aligns across 8 bases. Germline CDR1 reads SGHRS; CDR2 reads YFSETQ. The length of the CDR3 is 11 residues. The trim removed 6 bases at V and 6 bases at J, leaving 1 base unmatched. The CDR3 region is CASMDRDGYTF. The CDR3 DNA sequence: TGCGCCAGCATGGACAGGGATGGCTACACCTTC.

V gene TRBV18 combines with J gene TRBJ2-3, with a tentative D call TRBD2 (6 bases). This CDR3 is 13 amino acids long. CDR1 is KGHSH, CDR2 LQKENI, per germline. The V end lost 4 bases, the J end lost 6 bases, and 11 bases lay between the germline ends. CDR3 protein: CASSRGGSDTQYF. CDR3 coding DNA: TGTGCCAGCTCACGTGGGGGGTCGGATACGCAGTATTTT.

This chain links TRBV9 with TRBJ1-4; D possibly corresponds to TRBD1 (5 bases). This CDR3 is 14 amino acids long. Trimming cost V 6 bases and J 3 bases, with 12 bases left between them. Germline V CDR1 and CDR2: SGDLS, YYNGEE. CDR3 loop: CASNQGGSNEKLFF. The CDR3 DNA sequence: TGTGCCAGCAATCAGGGTGGGTCTAATGAAAAACTGTTTTTT. The full variable domain, rest sourced from reference TRBV9 and TRBJ1-4, is DSGVTQTPKHLITATGQRVTLRCSPRSGDLSVYWYQQSLDQGLQFLIQYYNGEERAKGNILERFSAQQFPDLHSELNLSSLELGDSALYFCASNQGGSNEKLFFGSGTQLSVL.

The chain carries TRBV20-1 and TRBJ1-1; D gene unclear. This CDR3 has 10 amino acids. V was pared by 3 bases and J by 4 bases, with 3 bases between. Germline CDR1 reads DFQATT; CDR2 reads SNEGSKA (reference sequence). Here the CDR3 reads CSASGTEAFF. The CDR3 DNA sequence: TGCAGTGCTAGCGGCACTGAAGCTTTCTTT.

The rearrangement uses TRBV7-2 and TRBJ2-3, with a weak D call TRBD1 (6 bases). V was shortened by 3 bases and J by 3 bases, with 13 bases between the two germline ends. In germline, CDR1 is SGHTA, CDR2 FQGNSA. This CDR3 contains 15 residues. The CDR3 sequence: CASSFIGGETDTQYF. The CDR3 nucleotides read TGTGCCAGCAGCTTTATAGGGGGAGAGACAGATACGCAGTATTTT.

The rearrangement joins TRBV9 to TRBJ1-6; TRBD1 is a possible D gene (5 bases). The CDR3 is 14 amino acids. The V and J ends lost 0 bases and 7 bases respectively, with 8 bases between them. Germline V gives CDR1 SGDLS, CDR2 YYNGEE. DNA for the CDR3: TGTGCCAGCAGCGTAGAGGGGAAAAATTCACCCCTCCACTTT. Protein product: CASSVEGKNSPLHF. Using reference TRBV9 and TRBJ1-6 for the parts outside the CDR3, the full variable domain is DSGVTQTPKHLITATGQRVTLRCSPRSGDLSVYWYQQSLDQGLQFLIQYYNGEERAKGNILERFSAQQFPDLHSELNLSSLELGDSALYFCASSVEGKNSPLHFGNGTRLTVT.

The CDR3 reads CASSPGQGDRETQYF. CDR3 DNA sequence: TGCGCCAGCAGCCCGGGACAGGGGGATCGGGAGACCCAGTACTTC. The chain recombines TRBV4-1 with TRBJ2-5, with 11 bases aligning to TRBD1. The germline CDR1 and CDR2 sequences are MGHRA and YSYEKL. The V gene end was trimmed by 4 bases and the J gene end by 5 bases; junction bases not matched to a gene: 6. This CDR3 has 15 amino acids.

CDR3 residues: CAWSPGTGLGSPLHF. In DNA form, the CDR3 reads TGTGCCTGGAGTCCGGGGACAGGGCTTGGTTCACCCCTCCACTTT. V gene TRBV30 combines with J gene TRBJ1-6, with 9 nucleotides matching TRBD1. V shed 2 bases and J 9 bases; nucleotides not matched to a gene: 8. The CDR3 spans 15 residues. The germline gives CDR1 GTSNPN, CDR2 SVGIG (reference sequence).

The chain combines TRBV18 with TRBJ1-1, with no clear D. This CDR3 has 17 residues. V shed 8 bases and J shed 0 bases, with 22 bases lying between them. CDR1 and CDR2 from the germline V gene are KGHSH and LQKENI. CDR3 bases: TGTGCCAGCGCAAACACGGCCGCTGATAGCATGAACACTGAAGCTTTCTTT. Protein: CASANTAADSMNTEAFF.

This chain links TRBV7-8 with TRBJ2-7; 8 nucleotides match TRBD1. V shed 0 bases and J 2 bases; nucleotides not matched to a gene: 3. Germline lookup yields CDR1 SGHVS and CDR2 FQNEAQ. The CDR3 covers 15 residues. In DNA form, the CDR3 reads TGTGCCAGCAGCTTAGCCGGGACAGGTCCCTACGAGCAGTACTTC. It translates to CASSLAGTGPYEQYF.

The V gene is TRBV7-2, the J gene TRBJ1-5; D remains ambiguous. V was cut by 5 bases and J by 8 bases, with 13 bases left in between. Germline V gives CDR1 SGHTA, CDR2 FQGNSA. The CDR3 sequence is 13 residues long. The CDR3, as DNA: TGTGCCAGCAGCCAGGACGGAGGTGAGCCCCAGCATTTT. It translates to CASSQDGGEPQHF.

Points on this clone: In the same sample, other DNA sequences code for this CDR3. The rearrangement links TRBV5-1 to TRBJ2-1; a weak D match, TRBD1 (5 bases). Germline CDR1 reads SGHRS; CDR2 reads YFSETQ. The CDR3 contains 13 residues. Trimming took 2 bases from V and 5 from J, leaving 8 bases between them. The CDR3 loop is CASSLGADNEQFF. CDR3 in DNA: TGCGCCAGCAGCTTAGGGGCGGACAATGAGCAGTTCTTC.

This clone is a singleton in its sample. The CDR3 DNA reads TGTGCCAGCAGCTTAGTACGAGAAGGCTACACCTTC. Its translation: CASSLVREGYTF. The V gene is TRBV11-3, the J gene TRBJ1-2; D is unclear. V lost 1 base and J lost 8, with 8 bases in between. The CDR3 is 12 residues long. Germline V gives CDR1 SGHNT, CDR2 YENEEA.

The genes are TRBV12-3 or TRBV12-4 and TRBJ1-2, with 7 bases aligning to TRBD1. J gave up 2 bases and V 11 bases, and 5 bases lay outside the gene matches. The CDR3 totals 12 residues. The CDR3 spells CALHRGNYGYTF. In nucleotides, the CDR3 is TGTGCCCTGCACAGGGGCAACTATGGCTACACCTTC.

The rearrangement joins TRBV10-3 to TRBJ1-1, with a weak D call TRBD1 (6 bases). This CDR3 comprises 15 residues. The V and J ends lost 7 bases and 4 bases respectively, with 19 bases between them. Germline V gene sequence: CDR1 ENHRY, CDR2 SYGVKD. The CDR3 nucleotides are TGTGCCATCACGGATGCACAACAGGGATCCACTGAAGCTTTCTTT. Encoded protein: CAITDAQQGSTEAFF.

This clone was counted a single time. This chain connects TRBV6-1 to TRBJ2-3, with 8 nucleotides matching TRBD1. Germline loops: CDR1 MNHNS, CDR2 SASEGT. The CDR3 length is 16 residues. After removal of 4 bases from V and 8 bases from J, the junction contained 14 bases not matched to a gene. The CDR3 protein is CASSALGQADGVTQYF. As DNA, the CDR3 is TGTGCCAGCAGTGCGCTGGGACAGGCGGACGGGGTTACGCAGTATTTT.